These 5 T cell receptor beta chains were all obtained from the same sample, sequenced in a study of blood T cells in healthy people across ages. With a J-beta primer mix and a sample-barcoded 5' primer, a second PCR ran roughly 6 to 11 cycles. TCRdb used MiXCR to reprocess the 5' RACE reads, holding one entry per CDR3 protein. Among around 870,000 distinct CDR3 sequences, 25% to 30% were seen once, and the ten largest hold 17%. Sequenced material: blood. The receptor source for this set is a woman aged 80 or over in good health.

The table lists this clonotype with many counts. This chain connects TRBV6-2 or TRBV6-3 to TRBJ2-1, with D perhaps being TRBD1 or TRBD2 (7 bases each). This CDR3 comprises 18 residues. The V gene lost 5 bases and the J gene lost 7 bases, with 27 bases spanning the gap. From germline, CDR1 is MNHEY and CDR2 SVGEGT. The CDR3 DNA sequence: TGTGCCAGCAGTCCCCGGGACAGCCTCCCACTAGCGAGAAATGAGCAGTTCTTC. This encodes CASSPRDSLPLARNEQFF.

The chain recombines TRBV11-3 with TRBJ2-7, with a tentative D call TRBD2 (6 bases). There are 15 residues in the CDR3. CDR1 and CDR2 (germline): SGHNT, YENEEA. V lost 3 bases to trimming and J lost 4 bases, with 16 bases between them. In DNA, the CDR3 is TGTGCCAGCAGCTTTCTACCCGGGGGTGGGTACGAGCAGTACTTC. Protein: CASSFLPGGGYEQYF.

This clonotype was seen ten or more times. The chain joins TRBV7-2 to TRBJ2-5; no firm D call. Germline CDR1 and CDR2: SGHTA and FQGNSA. CDR3 length: 12 amino acids. The V gene lost 4 bases and the J gene lost 7 bases, with 10 bases spanning the gap. CDR3 sequence: CASSYRMGTQYF. The CDR3 DNA reads TGTGCCAGCAGCTATCGGATGGGGACCCAGTACTTC.

This clonotype was detected a few times. Relative to the germline gene, one junction end is altered; a read error may explain this. The V call is TRBV20-1, the J call TRBJ1-5; D not resolved. The CDR3 length is 17 residues. The germline V gene encodes CDR1 DFQATT and CDR2 SNEGSKA (reference sequence). The CDR3 loop reads CSARDSQQFYSNRPQHF. As DNA, the CDR3 is TGCAGTGCTAGAGATTCGCAACAGTTTTATAGCAATCGGCCCCAGCATTTT.

This clonotype was seen a handful of times. This chain uses TRBV7-2 with TRBJ1-4; a weak D match, TRBD1 (6 bases). Trimming removed 5 bases from V and 0 bases from J, with 13 bases in between. The CDR3 length is 16 residues. Germline CDR1 and CDR2: SGHTA and FQGNSA. CDR3 in DNA: TGTGCCAGCAGCCGTGGGGGGGCCGCAACTAATGAAAAACTGTTTTTT. It translates to CASSRGGAATNEKLFF. Together with reference TRBV7-2 and TRBJ1-4, the CDR3 gives the full variable domain: GAGVSQSPSNKVTEKGKDVELRCDPISGHTALYWYRQSLGQGLEFLIYFQGNSAPDKSGLPSDRFSAERTGGSVSTLTIQRTQQEDSAVYLCASSRGGAATNEKLFFGSGTQLSVL.